This T cell receptor beta chain originates from a study of T-cell reconstitution after alpha-beta-depleted transplantation in children. The TCRbeta library was prepared with unique molecular identifiers. TCRdb used MiXCR to reprocess the PCR reads, holding one entry per CDR3 protein. The data show roughly 400,000 distinct CDR3 sequences, with around 21% seen just once and 3.5% to 4% held by the top ten. This clonotype was counted at least ten times. The CDR3 runs 15 residues. V gave up 5 bases and J gave up 8 bases, with 21 bases separating them. Sequenced material: PBMCs from the stem cell graft donor, taken from the stem cell graft. The V gene is TRBV12-3 or TRBV12-4, the J gene TRBJ1-2; no clear D gene. The TCR sequence derives from a human donor who donated a stem cell graft to a child with acute myeloid leukemia. DNA for the CDR3: TGTGCCAGCAGTCTCGCTCGGACCGCTGTCTGGGGCTACACCTTC. Its translation is CASSLARTAVWGYTF.